The next 28 T cell receptor beta chains were all read from a single sample in a study of blood T cells in healthy people across ages. With a J-beta primer mix and a sample-barcoded 5' primer, a second PCR ran roughly 6 to 12 cycles. TCRdb re-derived calls from the 5' RACE reads in MiXCR, one entry per CDR3 protein. The sample lists 1.4 million to 1.5 million distinct CDR3 sequences, approximately 42% seen once, with under 8% in the top ten. Source material: blood. These receptor sequences come from a woman in her late teens or twenties in good health.

This clonotype was observed a handful of times. This chain connects TRBV24-1 to TRBJ2-1; possibly TRBD2 for D (6 bases). Trimming pared 5 bases from V and 10 bases from J, leaving 14 bases between. The CDR3 is 13 amino acids. Germline V gene lookup returns CDR1 KGHDR and CDR2 SFDVKD. The CDR3 DNA reads TGTGCCACCAGTGCCTCGGGGGATGGCGAGCAGTTCTTC. Its translation is CATSASGDGEQFF.

This clonotype was observed a handful of times. The CDR3 bases are TGTGCCAGCAGCCGGGGTGGGGCGGGACGGGCCTACAATGAGCAGTTCTTC. Protein sequence: CASSRGGAGRAYNEQFF. The rearrangement links TRBV13 to TRBJ2-1; D perhaps matches TRBD2 (6 bases). The CDR3 has 17 amino acids. Germline lookup yields CDR1 PRHDT and CDR2 FYEKMQ (reference sequence). The ends were cut back, 5 bases at V and 2 bases at J, with 19 bases in the middle.

The chain recombines TRBV20-1 with TRBJ1-2; D might be TRBD1 (6 bases). Germline values: CDR1 DFQATT, CDR2 SNEGSKA (reference sequence). The CDR3 has 13 amino acids. V lost 6 bases and J 2 bases, leaving 13 bases between the germline ends. The CDR3 sequence is CSATQGLNYGYTF. The CDR3 DNA reads as TGCAGTGCCACCCAGGGGCTCAACTATGGCTACACCTTC.

The sample holds a few counts of this clonotype. The chain joins TRBV12-3 or TRBV12-4 to TRBJ2-3, with D unresolved. The V end lost 2 bases, the J end lost 1 base, and 4 bases lay between the germline ends. The CDR3 runs 13 residues. CDR3 in DNA: TGTGCCAGCAGTTTAATACGCACAGATACGCAGTATTTT. Protein sequence: CASSLIRTDTQYF.

This clonotype was seen only a few times. The rearrangement joins TRBV4-1 to TRBJ2-7; D not resolved. V gave up 4 bases and J gave up 0 bases, with 25 bases separating them. Germline V gene lookup returns CDR1 MGHRA and CDR2 YSYEKL. This CDR3 contains 19 residues. CDR3 sequence reads: CASSRLGFPDQNFSYEQYF. In DNA, the CDR3 is TGCGCCAGCAGCCGGTTGGGTTTCCCGGACCAGAACTTCTCCTACGAGCAGTACTTC.

This clonotype has a single count. The chain couples TRBV27 to TRBJ2-5, with 10 bases identical to TRBD1. This CDR3 is built from 15 residues. With V trimmed by 6 bases and J by 4 bases, 8 bases remained unmatched. Germline values: CDR1 MNHEY, CDR2 SMNVEV (reference sequence). CDR3 nucleotide sequence: TGTGCCAGCAGCCCTGACAGGGGGCAACGAGAGACCCAGTACTTC. This encodes CASSPDRGQRETQYF.

CDR3 amino acids: CASSQMDSQYSPLHF. In DNA, the CDR3 is TGTGCCAGCAGTCAAATGGACAGCCAATACTCACCCCTCCACTTT. The rearrangement uses TRBV28 and TRBJ1-6, with D possibly TRBD1 on 6 matching bases. Germline-derived CDR1 and CDR2 are MDHEN and SYDVKM. The V gene lost 5 bases and the J gene lost 10 bases, with 18 bases spanning the gap. The CDR3 runs to 15 residues.

This rearrangement joins TRBV2 to TRBJ2-1; D is undetermined. V was trimmed by 2 bases and J by 7 bases, leaving 15 bases between them. CDR1 and CDR2 from the germline V gene are SNHLY and FYNNEI. The CDR3 is made up of 15 amino acids. The CDR3, as DNA: TGTGCCAGCAGTGAACAGAGCGTCTCGGTAAATGAGCAGTTCTTC. Translation: CASSEQSVSVNEQFF.

This clonotype was seen just once. V usage is TRBV15 and J usage is TRBJ2-1; maybe TRBD1 (7 bases). In germline, CDR1 is LNHNV, CDR2 YYDKDF (reference sequence). The CDR3 is 15 amino acids. The germline V and J ends were trimmed by 3 bases and 4 bases, with 13 bases remaining between them. The CDR3 loop reads CATSSGRGAYNEQFF. For the CDR3, the DNA is TGTGCCACCAGCAGTGGCAGGGGGGCTTACAATGAGCAGTTCTTC. The full variable domain, completed using reference TRBV15 and TRBJ2-1, is DAMVIQNPRYQVTQFGKPVTLSCSQTLNHNVMYWYQQKSSQAPKLLFHYYDKDFNNEADTPDNFQSRRPNTSFCFLDIRSPGLGDTAMYLCATSSGRGAYNEQFFGPGTRLTVL.

The chain couples TRBV20-1 to TRBJ1-5, with 7 bases fitting TRBD1. This CDR3 comprises 15 residues. The junction had 8 bases not matched to a gene; V was cut back by 4 bases and J by 2 bases. Germline V gene sequence: CDR1 DFQATT, CDR2 SNEGSKA (reference sequence). The CDR3 loop reads CSAIGQVGGNQPQHF. The CDR3 DNA reads as TGCAGTGCTATTGGACAGGTCGGGGGCAATCAGCCCCAGCATTTT.

This clonotype was detected only a few times. The chain uses TRBV12-3 or TRBV12-4 and TRBJ1-2, with unresolved D. The CDR3 runs 16 residues. The V end was cut by 0 bases, the J end by 1 base, with 12 bases between. The chain's CDR3 is CASSLALRQLNYGYTF. CDR3 sequence (DNA): TGTGCCAGCAGTTTAGCCCTTCGACAACTTAACTATGGCTACACCTTC.

The rearrangement joins TRBV7-3 to TRBJ2-1, with 11 bases that match TRBD1. The V segment lost 5 bases and the J segment 3 bases; nucleotides outside the gene matches: 6. This CDR3 contains 16 residues. The V gene's germline CDR1 is SGHTA and CDR2 FQGTGA. The CDR3 here is CASSQGGQGGYNEQFF. CDR3 in DNA: TGTGCCAGCAGCCAAGGGGGACAGGGGGGCTACAATGAGCAGTTCTTC.

This clonotype was counted a few times. The chain combines TRBV13 with TRBJ2-5, with D perhaps TRBD1 or TRBD2 (5 bases each). In germline, CDR1 is PRHDT, CDR2 FYEKMQ (reference sequence). Trimming took off 2 bases at V and 1 base at J, with 14 bases between the two ends. CDR3 length equals 16 residues. For the CDR3, the DNA is TGTGCCAGCAGCTTATCGGGGCAGGGCCCCCAAGAGACCCAGTACTTC. Amino acid sequence: CASSLSGQGPQETQYF.

V usage is TRBV30 and J usage is TRBJ1-1; D may be TRBD1 (5 bases). V was trimmed by 1 base and J by 5 bases, leaving 20 bases between them. This CDR3 contains 16 residues. The germline gives CDR1 GTSNPN, CDR2 SVGIG (reference sequence). CDR3 sequence: CAWSAGWRDQRTEAFF. CDR3 in DNA: TGTGCCTGGAGTGCAGGGTGGAGGGACCAGAGGACTGAAGCTTTCTTT.

This clonotype was detected a few times. The chain is built from TRBV7-3 and TRBJ2-5, with D unresolved. CDR1 SGHTA and CDR2 FQGTGA come from the germline V gene. This CDR3 is built from 13 residues. Trimming removed 5 bases from V and 7 bases from J, with 14 bases in between. CDR3 sequence: CASSLAMRGTQYF. The CDR3 DNA sequence: TGTGCCAGCAGCCTGGCGATGAGAGGGACCCAGTACTTC.

This clonotype was detected only a few times. The chain employs TRBV10-3 and TRBJ2-3; 8 positions match TRBD2. The length of the CDR3 is 17 residues. V lost 3 bases to trimming and J lost 0 bases; unmatched junction nucleotides: 8. Germline CDR1 ENHRY, CDR2 SYGVKD. CDR3 nucleotides: TGTGCCATCAGTGATAAGACTAGCGTATATAGCACAGATACGCAGTATTTT. It specifies CAISDKTSVYSTDTQYF.

The rearrangement links TRBV12-3 or TRBV12-4 to TRBJ2-5, with 7 bases identical to TRBD2. V lost 8 bases to trimming and J lost 0 bases; unmatched junction nucleotides: 12. The CDR3 spans 16 residues. The CDR3 sequence is CASGRELGSDQETQYF. The CDR3 DNA reads TGTGCCAGCGGGAGGGAGCTAGGGAGTGACCAAGAGACCCAGTACTTC.

Remarks on this clonotype: The junction departs from the called germline gene at one end, perhaps through a read error. The genes are TRBV20-1 and TRBJ2-7; the D gene could be TRBD1 or TRBD2 (5 bases each). The CDR3 extends over 13 amino acids. The germline V gene has CDR1 DFQATT and CDR2 SNEGSKA (reference sequence). As DNA, the CDR3 is TGCAGTGCGGGACCTCCGAGCTCCTACGACCAGTACTTC. It specifies CSAGPPSSYDQYF.

CDR3 coding DNA: TGTGTGGCTCATAGCTCCTACAATGAGCAGTTCTTC. Translation gives CVAHSSYNEQFF. This chain links TRBV27 with TRBJ2-1; D call uncertain. Germline values: CDR1 MNHEY, CDR2 SMNVEV (reference sequence). The CDR3 extends over 12 amino acids.

The chain has TRBV5-1 and TRBJ2-4; tentatively, D is TRBD2 (6 bases). Germline CDR1 is SGHRS and CDR2 is YFSETQ. Trimming took off 4 bases at V and 2 bases at J, with 10 bases between the two ends. There are 14 residues in the CDR3. In nucleotides, the CDR3 is TGCGCCAGCAGCCTCGGGGACTCCAAAAACATTCAGTACTTC. It yields the protein CASSLGDSKNIQYF.

This chain joins TRBV12-3 or TRBV12-4 and TRBJ1-5; D might be TRBD1 (5 bases). The length of the CDR3 is 15 residues. V lost 5 bases to trimming and J lost 4 bases, with 15 bases between them. The CDR3, as DNA: TGTGCCAGCAGTCAGACGGGAGGGGCGAATCAGCCCCAGCATTTT. Its protein product is CASSQTGGANQPQHF.

The rearrangement links TRBV30 to TRBJ2-1; TRBD2 aligns across 13 bases. The V segment lost 3 bases and the J segment 10 bases; nucleotides outside the gene matches: 6. Germline CDR1 and CDR2: GTSNPN and SVGIG (reference sequence). The CDR3 is 14 residues long. The DNA of the CDR3 is TGTGCCTGGAGAGGGACTAGCGGGATTGGGGAGCAGTTCTTC. Residues: CAWRGTSGIGEQFF.

CDR3 sequence: CSASGSLAGGKTDTQYF. CDR3 DNA: TGCAGTGCTAGCGGCTCACTAGCGGGAGGGAAAACAGATACGCAGTATTTT. This chain joins TRBV20-1 and TRBJ2-3; the match to TRBD2 covers 13 bases. The V and J ends lost 3 bases and 3 bases, in that order; junction bases with no gene match: 9. This CDR3 region has 17 residues. Germline-derived CDR1 and CDR2 are DFQATT and SNEGSKA (reference sequence).

This chain uses TRBV7-9 with TRBJ2-7; D unresolved. V was trimmed by 6 bases and J by 1 base, leaving 7 bases between them. Germline V gene lookup returns CDR1 SEHNR and CDR2 FQNEAQ (reference sequence). The CDR3 totals 12 residues. This CDR3 is CASRHDSYEQYF. DNA for the CDR3: TGTGCCAGCAGACACGATTCCTACGAGCAGTACTTC.

The chain combines TRBV7-3 with TRBJ1-1; D ambiguous. The CDR3 is made up of 14 amino acids. V gave up 6 bases and J gave up 4 bases, with 15 bases separating them. In germline, CDR1 is SGHTA, CDR2 FQGTGA. CDR3 amino acids: CASSAGFSGTEAFF. The DNA of the CDR3 is TGTGCCAGCAGTGCGGGGTTTTCGGGCACTGAAGCTTTCTTT.

The rearrangement uses TRBV6-1 and TRBJ1-6; weak D call: TRBD1 (5 bases). Germline CDR1 MNHNS, CDR2 SASEGT. V lost 0 bases and J lost 10, with 16 bases in between. This CDR3 has 16 residues. For the CDR3, the DNA is TGTGCCAGCAGTGAAGCTTTTAGGACACTATTCTCACCCCTCCACTTT. Residues: CASSEAFRTLFSPLHF.

J is TRBJ1-1 and V is TRBV27; D perhaps matches TRBD1 (5 bases). Trimming took 10 bases from V and 6 from J, leaving 15 bases between them. CDR1 and CDR2 (germline): MNHEY, SMNVEV (reference sequence). The CDR3 spans 12 residues. For the CDR3, the DNA is TGTGCCACTTATCAGCCAGGGTCTGAAGCTTTCTTT. This encodes CATYQPGSEAFF.

This clonotype was counted a few times. V and J are TRBV9 and TRBJ1-5; TRBD1 is a possible D gene (6 bases). The CDR3 sequence is 14 residues long. With 4 bases removed from V and 5 bases from J, the gap between germline ends came to 13 bases. CDR1 and CDR2 (germline): SGDLS, YYNGEE. The CDR3 nucleotides read TGTGCCAGCAGCCGGGGGGCGGGGGATCAGCCCCAGCATTTT. It codes for CASSRGAGDQPQHF.